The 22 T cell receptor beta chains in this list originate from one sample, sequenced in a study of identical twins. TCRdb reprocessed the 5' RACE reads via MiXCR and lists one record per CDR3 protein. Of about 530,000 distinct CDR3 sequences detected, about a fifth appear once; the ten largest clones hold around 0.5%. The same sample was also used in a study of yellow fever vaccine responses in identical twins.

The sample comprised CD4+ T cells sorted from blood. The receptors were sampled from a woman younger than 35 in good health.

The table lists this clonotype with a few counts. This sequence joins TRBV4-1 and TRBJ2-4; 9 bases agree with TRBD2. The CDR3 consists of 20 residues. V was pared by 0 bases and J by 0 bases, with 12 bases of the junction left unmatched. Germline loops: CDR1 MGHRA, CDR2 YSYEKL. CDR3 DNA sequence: TGCGCCAGCAGCCAAGATTATCCTAGCGGGGCCCAAGTAGCCAAAAACATTCAGTACTTC. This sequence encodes CASSQDYPSGAQVAKNIQYF.

The CDR3 spells CSARARWVDGYTF. CDR3 DNA: TGCAGTGCTAGAGCCCGTTGGGTAGATGGCTACACCTTC. V usage is TRBV20-1 and J usage is TRBJ1-2; D uncertain. The V and J ends lost 1 base and 6 bases respectively, with 12 bases between them. The germline V gene has CDR1 DFQATT and CDR2 SNEGSKA (reference sequence). The length of the CDR3 is 13 residues.

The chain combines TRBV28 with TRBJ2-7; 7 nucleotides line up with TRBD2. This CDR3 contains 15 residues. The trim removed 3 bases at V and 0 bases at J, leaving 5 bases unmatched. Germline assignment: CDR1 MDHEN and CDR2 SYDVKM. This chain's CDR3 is CASSLRGLSSYEQYV. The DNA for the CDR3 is TGTGCCAGCAGTTTGCGGGGGTTAAGCTCCTACGAGCAGTACGTC.

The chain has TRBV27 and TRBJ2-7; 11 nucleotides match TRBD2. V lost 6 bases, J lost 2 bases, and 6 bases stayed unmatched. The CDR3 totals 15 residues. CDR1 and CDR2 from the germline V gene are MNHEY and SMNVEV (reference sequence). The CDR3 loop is CASRISGRAPYEQYF. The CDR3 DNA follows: TGTGCCAGCAGGATTAGCGGGAGGGCCCCCTACGAGCAGTACTTC.

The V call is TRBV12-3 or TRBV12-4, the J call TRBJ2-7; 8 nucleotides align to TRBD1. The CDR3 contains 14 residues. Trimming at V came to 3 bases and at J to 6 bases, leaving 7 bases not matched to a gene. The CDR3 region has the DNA TGTGCCAGCAGTTTCATCCAGACAGGGGTCGAGCAGTACTTC. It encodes CASSFIQTGVEQYF.

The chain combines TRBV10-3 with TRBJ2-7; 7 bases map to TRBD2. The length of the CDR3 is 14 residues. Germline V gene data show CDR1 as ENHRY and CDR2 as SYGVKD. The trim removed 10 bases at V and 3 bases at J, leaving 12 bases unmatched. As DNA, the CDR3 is TGTGCCACATCCACCAGCGGGACCTACTACGAGCAGTACTTC. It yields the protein CATSTSGTYYEQYF.

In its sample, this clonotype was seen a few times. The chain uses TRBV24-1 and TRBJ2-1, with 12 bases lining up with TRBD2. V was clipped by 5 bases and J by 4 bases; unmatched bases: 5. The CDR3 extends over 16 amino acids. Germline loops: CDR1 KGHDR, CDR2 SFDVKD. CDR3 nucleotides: TGTGCCACCAGTGGGCTGACTAGCGGGGGATACAATGAGCAGTTCTTC. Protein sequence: CATSGLTSGGYNEQFF.

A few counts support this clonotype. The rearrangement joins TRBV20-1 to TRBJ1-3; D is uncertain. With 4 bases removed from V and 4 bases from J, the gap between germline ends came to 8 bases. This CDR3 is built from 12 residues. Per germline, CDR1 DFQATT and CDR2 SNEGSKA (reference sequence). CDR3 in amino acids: CSAIGSGNTIYF. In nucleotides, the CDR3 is TGCAGTGCTATAGGGTCAGGAAACACCATATATTTT.

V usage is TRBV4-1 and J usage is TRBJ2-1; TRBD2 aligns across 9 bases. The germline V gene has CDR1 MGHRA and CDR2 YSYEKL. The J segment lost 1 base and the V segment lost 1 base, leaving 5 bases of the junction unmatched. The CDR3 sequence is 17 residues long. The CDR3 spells CASSQGPSGASYNEQFF. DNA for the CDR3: TGCGCCAGCAGCCAAGGTCCTAGCGGGGCTTCCTACAATGAGCAGTTCTTC.

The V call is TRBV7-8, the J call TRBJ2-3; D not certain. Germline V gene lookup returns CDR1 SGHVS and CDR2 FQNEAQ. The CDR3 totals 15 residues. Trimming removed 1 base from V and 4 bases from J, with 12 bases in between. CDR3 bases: TGTGCCAGCAGCTTAGTACGTGTGGCGCCAGATACGCAGTATTTT. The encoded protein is CASSLVRVAPDTQYF. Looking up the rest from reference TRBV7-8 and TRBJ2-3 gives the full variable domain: GAGVSQSPRYKVAKRGQDVALRCDPISGHVSLFWYQQALGQGPEFLTYFQNEAQLDKSGLPSDRFFAERPEGSVSTLKIQRTQQEDSAVYLCASSLVRVAPDTQYFGPGTRLTVL.

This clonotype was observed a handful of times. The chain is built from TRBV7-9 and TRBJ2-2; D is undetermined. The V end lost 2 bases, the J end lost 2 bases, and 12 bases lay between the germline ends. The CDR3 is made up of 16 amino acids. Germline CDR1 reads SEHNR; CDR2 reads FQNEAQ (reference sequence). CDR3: CASSLTAYVNTGELFF. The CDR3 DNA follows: TGTGCCAGCAGCTTAACAGCCTATGTTAACACCGGGGAGCTGTTTTTT.

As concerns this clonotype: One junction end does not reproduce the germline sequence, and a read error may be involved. The CDR3 DNA follows: TGTACCAGCAGAAGACCCCTTCATAGCGGGAGCTCCTACAATGAGCAGTTCTTC. Protein: CTSRRPLHSGSSYNEQFF. J is TRBJ2-1 and V is TRBV12-3 or TRBV12-4, with 9 bases identical to TRBD2. The CDR3 runs 18 residues.

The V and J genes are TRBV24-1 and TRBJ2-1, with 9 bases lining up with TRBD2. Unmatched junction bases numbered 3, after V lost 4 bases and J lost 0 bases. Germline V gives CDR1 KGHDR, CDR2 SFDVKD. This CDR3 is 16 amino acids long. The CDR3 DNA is TGTGCCACCAGTGACTTTAGCGGGAGCTCCTACAATGAGCAGTTCTTC. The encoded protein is CATSDFSGSSYNEQFF.

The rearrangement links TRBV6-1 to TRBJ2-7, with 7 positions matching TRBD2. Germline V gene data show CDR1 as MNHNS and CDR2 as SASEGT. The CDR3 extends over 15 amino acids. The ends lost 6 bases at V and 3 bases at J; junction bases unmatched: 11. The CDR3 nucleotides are TGTGCCAGCAGATCCCTCCGGGGGGACGACTACGAGCAGTACGTC. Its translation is CASRSLRGDDYEQYV.

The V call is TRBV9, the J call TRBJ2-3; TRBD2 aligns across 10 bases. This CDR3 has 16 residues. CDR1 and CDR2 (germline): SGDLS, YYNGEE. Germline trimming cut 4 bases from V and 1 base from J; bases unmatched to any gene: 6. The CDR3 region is CASSTLAGEGTDTQYF. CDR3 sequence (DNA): TGTGCCAGCAGCACCCTAGCGGGGGAGGGCACAGATACGCAGTATTTT.

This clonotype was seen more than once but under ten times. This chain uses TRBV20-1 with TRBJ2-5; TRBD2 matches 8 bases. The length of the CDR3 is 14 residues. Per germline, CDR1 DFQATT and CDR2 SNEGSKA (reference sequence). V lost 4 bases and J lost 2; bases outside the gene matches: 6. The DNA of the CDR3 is TGCAGTGCTAAACTTAGCGGGGCTCAAGAGACCCAGTACTTC. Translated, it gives CSAKLSGAQETQYF.

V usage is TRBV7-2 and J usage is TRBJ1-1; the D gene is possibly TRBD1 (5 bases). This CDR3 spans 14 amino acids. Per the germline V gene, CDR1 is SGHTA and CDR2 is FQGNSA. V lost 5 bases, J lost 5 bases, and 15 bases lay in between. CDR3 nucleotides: TGTGCCAGCAGCCGGCGGGGGGGAAGAACTGAAGCTTTCTTT. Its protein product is CASSRRGGRTEAFF.

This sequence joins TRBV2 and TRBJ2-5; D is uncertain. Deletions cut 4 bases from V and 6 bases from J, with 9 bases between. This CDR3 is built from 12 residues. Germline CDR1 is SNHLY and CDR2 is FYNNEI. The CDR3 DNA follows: TGTGCCAGCAGTGTAGAGGTGAAGACCCAGTACTTC. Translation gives CASSVEVKTQYF.

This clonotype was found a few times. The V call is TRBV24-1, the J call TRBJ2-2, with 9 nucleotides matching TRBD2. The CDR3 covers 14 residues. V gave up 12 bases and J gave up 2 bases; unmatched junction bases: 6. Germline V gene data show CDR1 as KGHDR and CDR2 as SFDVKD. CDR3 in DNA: TGTGCCGCCCGAGCGGGGGGTAACACCGGGGAGCTGTTTTTT. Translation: CAARAGGNTGELFF.

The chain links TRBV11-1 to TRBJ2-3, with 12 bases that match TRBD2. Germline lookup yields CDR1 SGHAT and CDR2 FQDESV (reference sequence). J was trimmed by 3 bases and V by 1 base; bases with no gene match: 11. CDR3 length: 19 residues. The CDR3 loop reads CASSLGAGLAGSRTDTQYF. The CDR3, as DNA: TGTGCCAGCAGCTTAGGTGCTGGACTAGCGGGGAGTAGGACAGATACGCAGTATTTT.

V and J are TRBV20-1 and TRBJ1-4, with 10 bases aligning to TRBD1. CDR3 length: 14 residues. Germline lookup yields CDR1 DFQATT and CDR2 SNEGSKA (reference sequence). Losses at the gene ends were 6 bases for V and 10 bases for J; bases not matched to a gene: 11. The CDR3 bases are TGCAGTGCCCCAGGGGGACAGGGGACGGGAAAACTGTTTTTT. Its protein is CSAPGGQGTGKLFF.

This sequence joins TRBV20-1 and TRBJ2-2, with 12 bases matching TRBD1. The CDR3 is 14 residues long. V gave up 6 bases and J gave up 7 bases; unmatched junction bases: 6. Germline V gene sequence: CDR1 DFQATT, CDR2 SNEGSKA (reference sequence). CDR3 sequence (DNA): TGCAGTGCCCGGGGACAGGGGGCCGGCGGGGAGCTGTTTTTT. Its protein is CSARGQGAGGELFF.